One and the same sample provided the 29 T cell receptor beta chains below, sequenced in a study of blood T cell repertoires in COVID-19. Data came from immunoSEQ multiplex PCR; TCRdb stores just in-frame clones and leaves some out. The data show some 12,000 clones, 73% seen once. The sample consisted of peripheral blood. These TCRs come from a human donor in a cohort sampled during active COVID-19.

The chain has TRBV5-1 and TRBJ1-1; 9 bases match TRBD1. Germline trimming cut 3 bases from V and 4 bases from J; bases unmatched to any gene: 16. The CDR3 spans 18 residues. CDR1 and CDR2 from the germline V gene are SGHRS and YFSETQ. The CDR3 loop is CASSSTTGTGLGGTEAFF. The CDR3 DNA reads TGCGCCAGCAGCTCTACGACCGGGACAGGGCTTGGAGGCACTGAAGCTTTCTTT.

This clone was detected once. The chain recombines TRBV5-6 with TRBJ2-7; 14 positions agree with TRBD2. V lost 6 bases and J lost 0; bases outside the gene matches: 2. The CDR3 contains 15 residues. The germline V gene has CDR1 SGHDT and CDR2 YYEEEE. The CDR3 is CASTGTSGSSYEQYF. CDR3 DNA: TGTGCCAGCACCGGGACTAGCGGGAGCTCCTACGAGCAGTACTTC.

The chain joins TRBV28 to TRBJ1-5; unclear D gene. The length of the CDR3 is 15 residues. Germline-derived CDR1 and CDR2 are MDHEN and SYDVKM. V lost 4 bases, J lost 2 bases, and 12 bases lay in between. This CDR3 reads CASSSLRVGNQPQHF. CDR3 sequence (DNA): TGTGCCAGCAGTTCCCTCCGGGTGGGCAATCAGCCCCAGCATTTT. The complete variable domain, with remaining parts taken from reference TRBV28 and TRBJ1-5, reads DVKVTQSSRYLVKRTGEKVFLECVQDMDHENMFWYRQDPGLGLRLIYFSYDVKMKEKGDIPEGYSVSREKKERFSLILESASTNQTSMYLCASSSLRVGNQPQHFGDGTRLSIL.

CDR3 protein: CAWSYQGSAGNTIYF. DNA of the CDR3: TGTGCCTGGAGTTACCAGGGGTCGGCTGGAAACACCATATATTTT. This sequence joins TRBV30 and TRBJ1-3; D possibly corresponds to TRBD1 (6 bases). V was shortened by 2 bases and J by 2 bases, with 13 bases between the two germline ends. The CDR3 loop spans 15 amino acids. CDR1 GTSNPN and CDR2 SVGIG come from the germline V gene (reference sequence).

This clone was counted a few times. The rearrangement links TRBV7-3 to TRBJ2-3; TRBD2 matches at 13 bases. The CDR3 has 16 amino acids. The germline CDR1 and CDR2 sequences are SGHTA and FQGTGA. With 5 bases clipped from V and 4 bases from J, the junction kept 6 bases outside the gene matches. The CDR3 region is CASSQGLAGRADTQYF. In DNA, the CDR3 is TGTGCCAGCAGCCAGGGACTAGCGGGAAGGGCAGATACGCAGTATTTT.

CDR3 amino acids: CASREGHQETQYF. CDR3 coding DNA: TGTGCCAGCAGGGAGGGACACCAAGAGACCCAGTACTTC. The chain joins TRBV5-6 to TRBJ2-5; possible D gene TRBD2, 6 bases. This CDR3 has 13 residues. The V end was cut by 5 bases, the J end by 0 bases, with 8 bases between. Germline V gives CDR1 SGHDT, CDR2 YYEEEE. The entire variable domain, with the rest obtained from reference TRBV5-6 and TRBJ2-5, is as follows: DAGVTQSPTHLIKTRGQQVTLRCSPKSGHDTVSWYQQALGQGPQFIFQYYEEEERQRGNFPDRFSGHQFPNYSSELNVNALLLGDSALYLCASREGHQETQYFGPGTRLLVL.

This clone was found once. The chain links TRBV28 to TRBJ2-7; 9 nucleotides agree with TRBD2. Losses at the gene ends were 10 bases for V and 5 bases for J; bases not matched to a gene: 12. The germline V gene has CDR1 MDHEN and CDR2 SYDVKM. There are 14 residues in the CDR3. This chain's CDR3 is CATFRGGRAHEQYF. The CDR3, as DNA: TGTGCCACCTTCCGTGGCGGGAGGGCCCACGAGCAGTACTTC.

The chain employs TRBV7-8 and TRBJ1-2; D uncertain. V shed 3 bases and J shed 4 bases, with 6 bases lying between them. Germline lookup yields CDR1 SGHVS and CDR2 FQNEAQ. The CDR3 consists of 12 residues. CDR3 bases: TGTGCCAGCAGCTTTCGTAGCTATGGCTACACCTTC. Amino acid sequence: CASSFRSYGYTF.

This chain connects TRBV5-1 to TRBJ1-1; D is possibly TRBD1 (6 bases). The CDR3 sequence is 14 residues long. In germline, CDR1 is SGHRS, CDR2 YFSETQ. The V gene lost 4 bases and the J gene lost 3 bases, with 13 bases spanning the gap. The CDR3 region is CASSVTGRDTEAFF. The CDR3 coding sequence is TGCGCCAGCAGCGTGACAGGCCGGGACACTGAAGCTTTCTTT.

This chain connects TRBV10-2 to TRBJ2-1; no firm D call. This CDR3 is built from 13 residues. V lost 2 bases and J lost 4, with 6 bases in between. Looked up from germline, CDR1 is WSHSY and CDR2 is SAAADI. The CDR3 loop reads CASSERYYNEQFF. Written as DNA, the CDR3 is TGCGCCAGCAGTGAGCGTTATTACAATGAGCAGTTCTTC.

This chain uses TRBV4-1 with TRBJ2-2, with D hard to call. In germline, CDR1 is MGHRA, CDR2 YSYEKL. V dropped 5 bases and J dropped 4 bases, with 5 bases sitting between them. The CDR3 contains 12 residues. This CDR3 reads CASSSFTGELFF. In nucleotides, the CDR3 is TGCGCCAGCAGCTCATTCACCGGGGAGCTGTTTTTT.

This clone turned up a few times. V usage is TRBV10-1 and J usage is TRBJ2-6; TRBD1 agrees at 11 bases. Germline V lookup: CDR1 WNHNN, CDR2 SYGVQD (reference sequence). The trim removed 3 bases at V and 2 bases at J, leaving 6 bases unmatched. The CDR3 covers 18 residues. For the CDR3, the DNA is TGCGCCAGCAGTGATTCCGGACAGGGGGCGGCTGGGGCCAACGTCCTGACTTTC. As protein: CASSDSGQGAAGANVLTF.

V gene TRBV10-2 combines with J gene TRBJ2-7; 7 positions match TRBD2. V dropped 7 bases and J dropped 1; count of bases not matched to a gene: 7. The CDR3 loop spans 14 amino acids. In germline, CDR1 is WSHSY, CDR2 SAAADI. The CDR3 loop is CASNGGSGSYEQYF. The CDR3 bases are TGCGCCAGCAACGGCGGGAGTGGTTCCTACGAGCAGTACTTC.

The CDR3 DNA follows: TGTGCCAGCAGCTTTGGGGGGAGCTCCTACGAGCAGTACTTC. It is translated as CASSFGGSSYEQYF. This chain joins TRBV7-9 and TRBJ2-7; tentative D call: TRBD2 (6 bases). Trimming took 3 bases from V and 0 from J, leaving 9 bases between them. CDR1 is SEHNR and CDR2 is FQNEAQ in the germline V gene (reference sequence). The CDR3 totals 14 residues. The full variable domain, with the rest looked up from reference TRBV7-9 and TRBJ2-7, is DTGVSQNPRHKITKRGQNVTFRCDPISEHNRLYWYRQTLGQGPEFLTYFQNEAQLEKSRLLSDRFSAERPKGSFSTLEIQRTEQGDSAMYLCASSFGGSSYEQYFGPGTRLTVT.

V is TRBV28 and J is TRBJ1-5; unclear D gene. V shed 2 bases and J shed 8 bases, with 13 bases lying between them. The CDR3 consists of 14 residues. Germline loops: CDR1 MDHEN, CDR2 SYDVKM. The CDR3 region is CASSLVGNSEPQHF. The CDR3 DNA reads as TGTGCCAGCAGTTTAGTGGGCAATTCGGAGCCCCAGCATTTT. Variable domain in full (rest from reference TRBV28 and TRBJ1-5): DVKVTQSSRYLVKRTGEKVFLECVQDMDHENMFWYRQDPGLGLRLIYFSYDVKMKEKGDIPEGYSVSREKKERFSLILESASTNQTSMYLCASSLVGNSEPQHFGDGTRLSIL.

This clone is categorized as medium-sized. V and J are TRBV5-1 and TRBJ2-7, with a possible D match to TRBD2 (5 bases). CDR1 and CDR2 from the germline V gene are SGHRS and YFSETQ. V lost 4 bases, J lost 0 bases, and 14 bases lay in between. The CDR3 has 15 residues. The CDR3 here is CASSALPGFSYEQYF. The CDR3 coding sequence is TGCGCCAGCAGCGCTCTGCCGGGATTCTCCTACGAGCAGTACTTC.

This chain joins TRBV9 and TRBJ1-4; tentatively, D is TRBD1 (5 bases). CDR1 and CDR2 from the germline V gene are SGDLS and YYNGEE. V gave up 0 bases and J gave up 7 bases, with 10 bases separating them. This CDR3 has 14 amino acids. CDR3 loop: CASSVGQGTEKLFF. In DNA form, the CDR3 reads TGTGCCAGCAGCGTAGGGCAGGGAACTGAAAAACTGTTTTTT.

V and J are TRBV21-1 and TRBJ2-7; TRBD2 was called by the table and not checked on the DNA. TRBV21-1 is termed a pseudogene. The CDR3 loop spans 14 amino acids. CDR3 in DNA: TGTGCCAGCAGAGACGGGACTAGGGGATGCGAGCAGTACTTC. Residues: CASRDGTRGCEQYF.

Here the CDR3 DNA reads TGTGCCTGGAGTGTTAGCCCAGGGGACGGACAGTACTTC. This gives the protein CAWSVSPGDGQYF. The rearrangement uses TRBV30 and TRBJ2-7, with D possibly being TRBD1 (6 bases). This CDR3 is built from 13 residues. Germline V gene data show CDR1 as GTSNPN and CDR2 as SVGIG (reference sequence). Trimming removed 0 bases at V and 10 bases at J, with 16 bases between.

This sequence joins TRBV7-9 and TRBJ2-7; no clear D. Germline V gives CDR1 SEHNR, CDR2 FQNEAQ (reference sequence). The CDR3 spans 13 residues. Trimming shortened V by 2 bases and J by 6 bases, and 11 bases separated the two germline ends. CDR3 sequence: CASSLPPVVEQYF. CDR3 nucleotides: TGTGCCAGCAGCTTACCTCCGGTTGTCGAGCAGTACTTC.

The rearrangement links TRBV4-1 to TRBJ2-4, with D possibly TRBD2 on 6 matching bases. Deletions cut 1 base from V and 8 bases from J, with 12 bases between. The length of the CDR3 is 14 residues. Germline V lookup: CDR1 MGHRA, CDR2 YSYEKL. The CDR3 is CASSQVVGSDIQYF. The CDR3 coding sequence is TGCGCCAGCAGCCAAGTGGTCGGGAGTGACATTCAGTACTTC.

J is TRBJ2-1 and V is TRBV5-5; 8 bases fit TRBD2. With 4 bases clipped from V and 1 base from J, the junction kept 7 bases outside the gene matches. Germline loops: CDR1 SGHKS, CDR2 YYEKEE (reference sequence). The length of the CDR3 is 16 residues. The DNA for the CDR3 is TGTGCCAGCAGCCCTCGAGGCGGGAGGTCCTACAATGAGCAGTTCTTC. Translating gives CASSPRGGRSYNEQFF. Full variable domain (rest looked up from reference TRBV5-5 and TRBJ2-1): DAGVTQSPTHLIKTRGQQVTLRCSPISGHKSVSWYQQVLGQGPQFIFQYYEKEERGRGNFPDRFSARQFPNYSSELNVNALLLGDSALYLCASSPRGGRSYNEQFFGPGTRLTVL.

The chain carries TRBV5-1 and TRBJ2-7; D not certain. V was pared by 2 bases and J by 1 base, with 7 bases between. This CDR3 region has 13 residues. Germline CDR1 is SGHRS and CDR2 is YFSETQ. CDR3 bases: TGCGCCAGCAGCTTTCAGGTTTCCTACGAGCAGTACTTC. Its protein is CASSFQVSYEQYF.

The chain has TRBV6-1 and TRBJ2-7, with 8 nucleotides matching TRBD1. V shed 2 bases and J 2 bases; nucleotides not matched to a gene: 5. Germline lookup yields CDR1 MNHNS and CDR2 SASEGT. The CDR3 has 15 residues. The CDR3 spells CASSEQGRGPYEQYF. CDR3 sequence (DNA): TGTGCCAGCAGTGAACAGGGCAGGGGGCCCTACGAGCAGTACTTC.

The chain combines TRBV3-1 (or the pseudogene TRBV3-2) with TRBJ2-7, with 7 bases that match TRBD2. This CDR3 region has 15 residues. The V segment lost 4 bases and the J segment 2 bases; nucleotides outside the gene matches: 8. Looked up from germline, CDR1 is LGHDT and CDR2 is YNNKEL (reference sequence). Here the CDR3 DNA reads TGTGCCAGCAGCCCCTGGGGAGGGGCAACCTACGAGCAGTACTTC. This sequence encodes CASSPWGGATYEQYF.

This clone is a singleton in its sample. DNA for the CDR3: TGTGCCTGGAACTCCGGGACAGGTGACTTCTATGGCTACACCTTC. Its translation is CAWNSGTGDFYGYTF. This chain connects TRBV30 to TRBJ1-2; 8 bases agree with TRBD1. The CDR3 sequence is 15 residues long. The V gene's germline CDR1 is GTSNPN and CDR2 SVGIG (reference sequence). V trimming: 4 bases; J trimming: 4 bases; junction bases outside the gene matches: 11. The whole variable domain, filled in from reference TRBV30 and TRBJ1-2, reads SQTIHQWPATLVQPVGSPLSLECTVEGTSNPNLYWYRQAAGRGLQLLFYSVGIGQISSEVPQNLSASRPQDRQFILSSKKLLLSDSGFYLCAWNSGTGDFYGYTFGSGTRLTVV.

This clone was observed a handful of times. The chain employs TRBV20-1 and TRBJ2-7, with D possibly matching TRBD2 (5 bases). The germline V and J ends were trimmed by 3 bases and 4 bases, with 16 bases remaining between them. This CDR3 is 14 amino acids long. Germline CDR1 reads DFQATT; CDR2 reads SNEGSKA (reference sequence). CDR3 amino acids: CSASVLVRVYEQYF. The CDR3 DNA reads TGCAGTGCTAGTGTACTCGTGCGGGTTTACGAGCAGTACTTC.

The gene calls are TRBV9 and TRBJ2-3, with 14 bases lining up with TRBD2. The junction had 6 bases not matched to a gene; V was cut back by 3 bases and J by 6 bases. Germline CDR1 and CDR2: SGDLS and YYNGEE. This CDR3 is built from 16 residues. CDR3 amino acids: CASSAGLAGAGDTQYF. The DNA for the CDR3 is TGTGCCAGCAGCGCGGGACTAGCGGGGGCAGGGGATACGCAGTATTTT.

The gene calls are TRBV5-8 and TRBJ2-1, with 16 bases that match TRBD2. V gave up 1 base and J gave up 0 bases; unmatched junction bases: 7. This CDR3 is built from 20 residues. In germline, CDR1 is SGHTS, CDR2 YDEGEE. The DNA of the CDR3 is TGTGCCAGCAGCTTGAAGAAGGGACTAGCGGGGGGGAGCTCCTACAATGAGCAGTTCTTC. Encoded protein: CASSLKKGLAGGSSYNEQFF.